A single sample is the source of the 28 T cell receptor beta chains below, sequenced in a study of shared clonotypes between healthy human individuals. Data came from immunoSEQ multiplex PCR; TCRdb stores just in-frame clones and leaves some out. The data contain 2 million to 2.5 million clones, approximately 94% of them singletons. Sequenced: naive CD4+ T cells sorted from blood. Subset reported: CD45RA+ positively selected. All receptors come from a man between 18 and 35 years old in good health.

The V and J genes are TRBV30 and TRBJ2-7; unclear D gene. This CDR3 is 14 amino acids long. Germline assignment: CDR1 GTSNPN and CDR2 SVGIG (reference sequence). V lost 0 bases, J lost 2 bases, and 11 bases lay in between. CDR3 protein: CAWSVQLPPYEQYF. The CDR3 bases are TGTGCCTGGAGTGTACAACTCCCGCCCTACGAGCAGTACTTC.

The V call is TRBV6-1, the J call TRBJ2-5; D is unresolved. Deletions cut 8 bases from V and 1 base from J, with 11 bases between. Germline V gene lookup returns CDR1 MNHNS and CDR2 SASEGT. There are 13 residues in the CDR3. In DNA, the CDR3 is TGTGCCAGCGGGTGGCCCCTCCAAGAGACCCAGTACTTC. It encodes CASGWPLQETQYF.

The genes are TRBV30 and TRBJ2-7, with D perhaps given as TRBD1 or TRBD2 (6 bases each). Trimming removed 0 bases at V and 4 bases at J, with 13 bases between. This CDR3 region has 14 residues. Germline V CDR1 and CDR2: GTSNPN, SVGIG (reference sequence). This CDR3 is CAWSVRGLWYEQYF. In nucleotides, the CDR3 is TGTGCCTGGAGTGTACGGGGGCTATGGTACGAGCAGTACTTC.

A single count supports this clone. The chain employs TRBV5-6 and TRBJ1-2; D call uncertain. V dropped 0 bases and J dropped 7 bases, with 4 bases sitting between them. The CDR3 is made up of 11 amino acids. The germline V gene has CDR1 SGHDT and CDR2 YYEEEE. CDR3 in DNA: TGTGCCAGCAGCTTGGCCGCTGGCTACACCTTC. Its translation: CASSLAAGYTF.

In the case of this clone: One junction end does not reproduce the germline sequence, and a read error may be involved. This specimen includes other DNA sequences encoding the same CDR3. The CDR3 DNA sequence: TGTGCCAGCAGTACGACAGGGGGCACAGATACACAGTATTTT. Translated: CASSTTGGTDTQYF. The chain carries TRBV6-1 and TRBJ2-3; 10 nucleotides match TRBD1. The V gene's germline CDR1 is MNHNS and CDR2 SASEGT. The CDR3 is 14 amino acids.

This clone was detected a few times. The CDR3: CASSQFDTQYF. As DNA, the CDR3 is TGTGCCAGCAGCCAATTCGATACGCAGTATTTT. The rearrangement joins TRBV14 to TRBJ2-3; D gene unclear. V shed 2 bases and J shed 6 bases, with 3 bases lying between them. This CDR3 has 11 residues. Germline CDR1 is SGHDN and CDR2 is FVKESK.

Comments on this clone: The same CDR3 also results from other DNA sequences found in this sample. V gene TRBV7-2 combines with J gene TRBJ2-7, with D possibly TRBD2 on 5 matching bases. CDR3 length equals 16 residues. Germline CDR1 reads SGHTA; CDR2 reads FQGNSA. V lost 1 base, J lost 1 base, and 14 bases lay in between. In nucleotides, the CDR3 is TGTGCCAGCAGCTTAGGAGGTAGCGTGCTGTCCTACGAGCAGTACTTC. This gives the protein CASSLGGSVLSYEQYF.

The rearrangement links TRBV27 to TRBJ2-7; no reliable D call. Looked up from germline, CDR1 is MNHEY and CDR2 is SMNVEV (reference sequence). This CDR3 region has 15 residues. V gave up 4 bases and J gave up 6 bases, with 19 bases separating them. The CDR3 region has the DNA TGTGCCAGCAGTTACCCTACCTGGCGTTGCCCCGAGCAGTACTTC. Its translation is CASSYPTWRCPEQYF.

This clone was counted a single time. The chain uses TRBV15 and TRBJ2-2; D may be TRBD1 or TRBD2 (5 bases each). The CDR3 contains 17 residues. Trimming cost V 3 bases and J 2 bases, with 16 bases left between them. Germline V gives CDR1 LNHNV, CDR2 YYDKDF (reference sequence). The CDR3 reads CATSREDKGLNTGELFF. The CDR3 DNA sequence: TGTGCCACCAGCAGGGAGGACAAGGGGTTAAACACCGGGGAGCTGTTTTTT.

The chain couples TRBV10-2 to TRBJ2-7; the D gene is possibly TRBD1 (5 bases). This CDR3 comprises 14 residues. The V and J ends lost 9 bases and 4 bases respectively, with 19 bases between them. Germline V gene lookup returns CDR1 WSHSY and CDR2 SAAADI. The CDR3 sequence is CASGKGAGLYEQYF. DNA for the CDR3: TGCGCCAGTGGGAAAGGGGCCGGCTTATACGAGCAGTACTTC.

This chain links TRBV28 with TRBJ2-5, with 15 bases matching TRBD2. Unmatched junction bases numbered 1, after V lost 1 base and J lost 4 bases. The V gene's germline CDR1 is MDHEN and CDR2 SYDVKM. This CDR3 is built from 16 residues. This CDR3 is CASSLLGLAGGETQYF. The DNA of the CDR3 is TGTGCCAGCAGTTTATTGGGACTAGCGGGGGGAGAGACCCAGTACTTC.

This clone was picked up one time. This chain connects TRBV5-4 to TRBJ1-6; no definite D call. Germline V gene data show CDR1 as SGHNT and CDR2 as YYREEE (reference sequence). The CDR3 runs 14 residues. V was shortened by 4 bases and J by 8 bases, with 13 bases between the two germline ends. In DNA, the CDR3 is TGTGCCAGCAGCCTGGGTGTCTCGGATTCACCCCTCCACTTT. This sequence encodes CASSLGVSDSPLHF. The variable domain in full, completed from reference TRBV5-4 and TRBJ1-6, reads ETGVTQSPTHLIKTRGQQVTLRCSSQSGHNTVSWYQQALGQGPQFIFQYYREEENGRGNFPPRFSGLQFPNYSSELNVNALELDDSALYLCASSLGVSDSPLHFGNGTRLTVT.

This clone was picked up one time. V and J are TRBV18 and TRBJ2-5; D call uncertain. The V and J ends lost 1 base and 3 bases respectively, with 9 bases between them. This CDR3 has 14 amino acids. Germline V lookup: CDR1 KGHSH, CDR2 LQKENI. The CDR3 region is CASSPLDVKETQYF. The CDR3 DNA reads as TGTGCCAGCTCACCACTCGATGTTAAAGAGACCCAGTACTTC.

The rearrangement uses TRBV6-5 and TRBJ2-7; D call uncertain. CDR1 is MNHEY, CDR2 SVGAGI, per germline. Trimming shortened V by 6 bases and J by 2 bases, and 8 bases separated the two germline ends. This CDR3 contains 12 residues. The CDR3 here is CASSPRPYEQYF. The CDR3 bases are TGTGCCAGCAGCCCCAGACCCTACGAGCAGTACTTC.

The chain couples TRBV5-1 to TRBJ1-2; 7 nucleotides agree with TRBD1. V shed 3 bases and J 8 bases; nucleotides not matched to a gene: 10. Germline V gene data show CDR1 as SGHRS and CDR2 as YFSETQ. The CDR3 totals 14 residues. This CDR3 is CASSSGTVVGGYTF. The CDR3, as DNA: TGCGCCAGCAGCTCCGGGACAGTTGTGGGAGGCTACACCTTC.

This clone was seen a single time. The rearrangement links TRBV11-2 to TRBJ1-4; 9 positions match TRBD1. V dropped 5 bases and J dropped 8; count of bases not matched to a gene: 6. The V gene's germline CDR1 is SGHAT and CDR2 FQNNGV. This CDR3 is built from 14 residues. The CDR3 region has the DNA TGTGCCAGCAGCACGGACAGGGGTCGGGAAAAACTGTTTTTT. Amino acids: CASSTDRGREKLFF.

The CDR3 sequence: CASSEGRTMNTEAFF. The CDR3 nucleotides read TGCGCCAGCAGTGAGGGTAGGACCATGAACACTGAAGCTTTCTTT. The chain joins TRBV10-2 to TRBJ1-1, with no clear D. The CDR3 runs to 15 residues. Germline CDR1 and CDR2: WSHSY and SAAADI. Trimming shortened V by 2 bases and J by 0 bases, and 10 bases separated the two germline ends.

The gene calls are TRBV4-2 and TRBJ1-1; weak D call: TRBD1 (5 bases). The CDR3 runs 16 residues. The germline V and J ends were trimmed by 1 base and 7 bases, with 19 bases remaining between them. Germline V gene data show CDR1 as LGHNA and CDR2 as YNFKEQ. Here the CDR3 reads CASSQARGARGGEAFF. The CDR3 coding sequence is TGTGCCAGCAGCCAAGCGCGTGGCGCGAGGGGTGGTGAAGCTTTCTTT.

CDR3 sequence: CASSQLGGDNQPQHF. In DNA form, the CDR3 reads TGTGCCAGCAGCCAATTAGGAGGGGATAATCAGCCCCAGCATTTT. This sequence joins TRBV16 and TRBJ1-5; a weak D match, TRBD1 (5 bases). The V gene's germline CDR1 is KGHSY and CDR2 FQNENV. The CDR3 loop spans 15 amino acids. V lost 1 base and J lost 4, with 11 bases in between.

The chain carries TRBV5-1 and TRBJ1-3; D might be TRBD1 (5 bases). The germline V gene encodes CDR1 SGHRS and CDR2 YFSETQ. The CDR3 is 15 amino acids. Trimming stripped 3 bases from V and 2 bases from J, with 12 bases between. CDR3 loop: CASSSMGPPGNTIYF. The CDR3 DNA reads TGCGCCAGCAGCTCGATGGGACCACCTGGAAACACCATATATTTT.

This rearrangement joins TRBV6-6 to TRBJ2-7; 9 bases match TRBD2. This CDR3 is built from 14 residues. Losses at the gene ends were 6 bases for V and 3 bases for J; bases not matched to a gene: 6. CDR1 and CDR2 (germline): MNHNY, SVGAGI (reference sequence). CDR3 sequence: CASSSGTSLYEQYF. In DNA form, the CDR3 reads TGTGCCAGCAGCTCCGGGACTAGCCTCTACGAGCAGTACTTC.

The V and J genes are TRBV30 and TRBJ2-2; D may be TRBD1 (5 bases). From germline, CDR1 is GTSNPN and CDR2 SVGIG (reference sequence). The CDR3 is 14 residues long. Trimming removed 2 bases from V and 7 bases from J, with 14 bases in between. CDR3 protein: CAWSRWQGVGELFF. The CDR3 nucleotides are TGTGCCTGGAGTCGCTGGCAGGGCGTCGGGGAGCTGTTTTTT. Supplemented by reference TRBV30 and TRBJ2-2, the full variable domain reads SQTIHQWPATLVQPVGSPLSLECTVEGTSNPNLYWYRQAAGRGLQLLFYSVGIGQISSEVPQNLSASRPQDRQFILSSKKLLLSDSGFYLCAWSRWQGVGELFFGEGSRLTVL.

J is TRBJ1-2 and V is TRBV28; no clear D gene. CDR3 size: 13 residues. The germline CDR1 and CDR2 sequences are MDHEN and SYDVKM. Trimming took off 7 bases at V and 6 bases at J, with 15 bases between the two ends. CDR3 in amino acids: CASTPLLPDGYTF. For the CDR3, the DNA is TGTGCCAGCACCCCCCTCCTCCCCGATGGCTACACCTTC.

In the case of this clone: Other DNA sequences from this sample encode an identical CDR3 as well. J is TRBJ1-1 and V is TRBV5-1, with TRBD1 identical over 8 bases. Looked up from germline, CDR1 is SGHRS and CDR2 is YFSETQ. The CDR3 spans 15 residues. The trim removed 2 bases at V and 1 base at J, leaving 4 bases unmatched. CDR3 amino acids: CASSFSGTGNTEAFF. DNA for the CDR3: TGCGCCAGCAGCTTCTCCGGGACAGGGAACACTGAAGCTTTCTTT.

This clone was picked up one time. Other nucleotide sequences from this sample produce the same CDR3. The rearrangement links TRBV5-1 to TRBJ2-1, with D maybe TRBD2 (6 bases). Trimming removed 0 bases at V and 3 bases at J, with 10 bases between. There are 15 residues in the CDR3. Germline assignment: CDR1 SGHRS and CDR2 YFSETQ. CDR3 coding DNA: TGCGCCAGCAGCTTGGGGCAGGGAGGCTACAATGAGCAGTTCTTC. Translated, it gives CASSLGQGGYNEQFF.

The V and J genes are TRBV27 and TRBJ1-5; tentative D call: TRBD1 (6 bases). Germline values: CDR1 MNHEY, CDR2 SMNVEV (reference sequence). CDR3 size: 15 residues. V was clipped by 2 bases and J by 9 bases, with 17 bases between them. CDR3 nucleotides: TGTGCCAGCAGTTTAAACACGGGGGCCTCGGGGCCCCAGCATTTT. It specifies CASSLNTGASGPQHF.

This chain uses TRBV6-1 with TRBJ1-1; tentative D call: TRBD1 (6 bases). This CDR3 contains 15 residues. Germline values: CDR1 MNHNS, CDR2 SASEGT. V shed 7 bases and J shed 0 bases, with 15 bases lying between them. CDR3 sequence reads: CASTLRTGMNTEAFF. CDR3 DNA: TGTGCCAGCACGTTGCGCACAGGGATGAACACTGAAGCTTTCTTT.

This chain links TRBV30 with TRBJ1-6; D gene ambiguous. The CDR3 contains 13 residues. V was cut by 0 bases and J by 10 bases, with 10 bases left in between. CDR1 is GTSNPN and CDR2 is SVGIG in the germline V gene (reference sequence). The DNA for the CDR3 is TGTGCCTGGAGTGTTCGGGTGAACTCACCCCTCCACTTT. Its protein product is CAWSVRVNSPLHF.